This TCR beta chain was observed in a study of blood T cell repertoires in COVID-19. A word on this clone: The same CDR3 can be traced to other DNA sequences in this sample.

In the original processing: For nucleated cells, counts were estimated from reference gene primer amplification. TCRdb keeps only in-frame clones here, not all; method: immunoSEQ multiplex PCR. The V and J calls and clone size are taken from that table; D and trimming were inferred from the DNA. Here the sample spans a few hundred thousand clones, approximately 90% being singletons. Germline CDR1 and CDR2: SNHLY and FYNNEI. The V gene end was trimmed by 2 bases and the J gene end by 4 bases; junction bases not matched to a gene: 0. The CDR3 is 13 residues long. The TCR originated in a man aged 55 to 69 who had recovered from COVID-19. Source material: peripheral blood. V and J are TRBV2 and TRBJ1-1; 8 nucleotides align to TRBD1. The CDR3 nucleotides read TGTGCCAGCAGTGAAACAGGGGGCACTGAAGCTTTCTTT. This sequence encodes CASSETGGTEAFF.